The 7 T cell receptor beta chains below all came from one sample that was sequenced in a study of shared clonotypes between healthy human individuals. Here immunoSEQ multiplex PCR was the method, and the copy in TCRdb shows in-frame clones only, minus some. The table includes about 690,000 clones, around 91% detected once. The specimen was memory CD8+ T cells from PBMCs. Subset of the sample: CD45RO+ cells pooled with CCR7-negative TemRA cells. All receptors come from a man between 18 and 29 years old in good health. Some clones in this sample may be carry-over from other donors' samples.

The rearrangement links TRBV28 to TRBJ2-6; D gene uncertain. The CDR3 runs 18 residues. Trimming removed 6 bases from V and 1 base from J, with 19 bases in between. Germline values: CDR1 MDHEN, CDR2 SYDVKM. CDR3 amino acids: CASSRKKKTVSGANVLTF. CDR3 sequence (DNA): TGTGCCAGCAGCCGTAAAAAGAAAACAGTGTCTGGGGCCAACGTCCTGACTTTC.

The V call is TRBV28, the J call TRBJ2-1; no reliable D call. V was clipped by 4 bases and J by 10 bases, with 5 bases between them. Per the germline V gene, CDR1 is MDHEN and CDR2 is SYDVKM. This CDR3 comprises 10 residues. CDR3 in amino acids: CASSSFEQFF. The CDR3 DNA sequence: TGTGCCAGCAGTTCCTTCGAGCAGTTCTTC.

The chain uses TRBV14 and TRBJ2-7; the D gene is possibly TRBD2 (5 bases). CDR1 and CDR2 (germline): SGHDN, FVKESK. V lost 0 bases to trimming and J lost 4 bases, with 13 bases between them. This CDR3 has 15 residues. The CDR3 is CASSQDLEIAYEQYF. The CDR3 bases are TGTGCCAGCAGCCAAGATCTCGAAATAGCGTACGAGCAGTACTTC. Filled out from reference TRBV14 and TRBJ2-7, the complete variable domain reads EAGVTQFPSHSVIEKGQTVTLRCDPISGHDNLYWYRRVMGKEIKFLLHFVKESKQDESGMPNNRFLAERTGGTYSTLKVQPAELEDSGVYFCASSQDLEIAYEQYFGPGTRLTVT.

The chain recombines TRBV6-1 with TRBJ2-2; tentative D call: TRBD2 (5 bases). Germline lookup yields CDR1 MNHNS and CDR2 SASEGT. The CDR3 spans 13 residues. V dropped 8 bases and J dropped 2 bases, with 9 bases sitting between them. This chain's CDR3 is CASGLDNTGELFF. Written as DNA, the CDR3 is TGTGCCAGCGGACTGGACAACACCGGGGAGCTGTTTTTT.

The chain has TRBV9 and TRBJ1-2, with a tentative D call TRBD1 (5 bases). The germline V gene has CDR1 SGDLS and CDR2 YYNGEE. The CDR3 has 17 amino acids. V shed 0 bases and J shed 5 bases, with 20 bases lying between them. CDR3 residues: CASSVAKEGGGIYGYTF. Written as DNA, the CDR3 is TGTGCCAGCAGCGTAGCTAAGGAGGGTGGGGGGATATATGGCTACACCTTC. The complete variable domain, with remaining parts taken from reference TRBV9 and TRBJ1-2, reads DSGVTQTPKHLITATGQRVTLRCSPRSGDLSVYWYQQSLDQGLQFLIQYYNGEERAKGNILERFSAQQFPDLHSELNLSSLELGDSALYFCASSVAKEGGGIYGYTFGSGTRLTVV.

V gene TRBV30 combines with J gene TRBJ2-1; perhaps TRBD2 as D (6 bases). The germline V and J ends were trimmed by 0 bases and 6 bases, with 15 bases remaining between them. In germline, CDR1 is GTSNPN, CDR2 SVGIG (reference sequence). This CDR3 region has 15 residues. Written as DNA, the CDR3 is TGTGCCTGGAGTGTTAGGGAGGTGTCGGGCAATGAGCAGTTCTTC. It codes for CAWSVREVSGNEQFF.

This rearrangement joins TRBV6-1 to TRBJ2-2; D remains ambiguous. The germline V and J ends were trimmed by 2 bases and 3 bases, with 13 bases remaining between them. This CDR3 contains 16 residues. Germline values: CDR1 MNHNS, CDR2 SASEGT. This CDR3 reads CASSEINFRDTGELFF. The DNA for the CDR3 is TGTGCCAGCAGTGAAATCAATTTCCGAGACACCGGGGAGCTGTTTTTT.